The present entry profiles one TCR beta chain with its context. No antigen is known for it. The record originates from a study of cytomegalovirus exposure and HLA in healthy donors. Study overall: The same platform used for the 666 first-cohort repertoires was also used for the 100 to 150 validation repertoires, as a later analysis reported.

Sequencing used immunoSEQ multiplex PCR; TCRdb keeps in-frame clones, though not all of them. This sample has roughly 150,000 clones, with approximately 91% found just once. Whole-study results and caveats: About 150 TCR beta chains were listed as cytomegalovirus-associated. Under in vitro conditions, a few CMV-associated chains were confirmed as specific for CMV antigens. TCR clusters originating in the first cohort tended to co-occur in the 110 or so validation repertoires, according to a later analysis.

The CDR3 contains 15 residues. Trimming removed 4 bases from V and 1 base from J, with 13 bases in between. Germline lookup yields CDR1 SGHAT and CDR2 FQNNGV. The TCR was taken from a woman aged 18 to 35 in good health and CMV-seropositive. Sequenced material: PBMCs. The chain employs TRBV11-2 and TRBJ1-1, with D tentatively TRBD1 (6 bases). The CDR3 DNA follows: TGTGCCAGCAGCTCAACCGGGACACCGAACACTGAAGCTTTCTTT. Protein product: CASSSTGTPNTEAFF.